This entry features one T cell receptor (beta chain) sequence. No antigen is known for it. This table comes from immunoSEQ multiplex PCR, and its TCRdb copy is limited to in-frame clones, with some not included. The sample has roughly 100,000 clones; about 86% are singletons. These data originate in a study of T cell clones after liver transplantation. Study at large: At least one year of complete immunosuppression withdrawal without enzymes over twice normal defined tolerance.

V was cut by 6 bases and J by 3 bases, with 18 bases left in between. Germline-derived CDR1 and CDR2 are MNHEY and SVGAGI. This CDR3 region has 15 residues. Study observations and caveats: In 5 of 8 subjects, circulating graft-donor-reactive CD4 TCRbeta sequences fell significantly after transplant. Migration into the graft, not deletion, may explain lost graft donor-reactive T cells.

This material consisted of CD4+ T cells from blood, taken approximately 43 months after liver transplant. V usage is TRBV6-5 and J usage is TRBJ2-7, with a possible D match to TRBD2 (5 bases). This clonotype was obtained from a human patient who received a liver transplant. Some T cells may trace back to the graft donor. Here the CDR3 DNA reads TGTGCCAGCAGGGCCGGGCGTGAGGGCTTCTACGAGCAGTACTTC. It translates to CASRAGREGFYEQYF.